The rows below give T cell receptor beta chains drawn from one sample of a study of CD8 T cells in ankylosing spondylitis. A single record per CDR3 protein comes from TCRdb applying MiXCR to the 5' RACE reads. Of around 140,000 distinct CDR3 sequences detected, roughly 10% appear once; the ten largest clones hold roughly 4.5%. The sequenced sample was blood, either unsorted or a sorted T cell fraction (not recorded which). These receptors were taken from a female donor with ankylosing spondylitis or in good health (not recorded which). Each CDR3 is given with its conserved first and last residue. A D gene is named only where the DNA matches it firmly. Expanded clones are given a class, and other clones once, few, many or no size at all.

TRBV7-8,TRBJ2-2,NA,few,TGTGCCAGCAGCCCCGGACTGGTGGCAGGCCCCTCGAAAGAGGGGGAGCTGTTTTTT,CASSPGLVAGPSKEGELFF
TRBV20-1,TRBJ1-1,NA,many,TGCAGTGCTACTATTATGGACACTGAAGCTTTCTTT,CSATIMDTEAFF
TRBV20-1,TRBJ2-1,NA,many,TGCAGTGCTAGCCCGAGAGATGAGCAGTTCTTC,CSASPRDEQFF
TRBV4-1,TRBJ2-7,NA,many,TGCGCCAGCAGCCAAGATAGGGGGGCGGTCTACGAGCAGTACTTC,CASSQDRGAVYEQYF
TRBV6-5,TRBJ2-5,TRBD2,few,TGTGCCAGCAGTTACTCCCCCGGGACTAGCGGGGTGGAGACCCAGTACTTC,CASSYSPGTSGVETQYF
TRBV28,TRBJ1-2,NA,many,NA,CASSTSGSHGYTF
TRBV5-1,TRBJ2-1,TRBD2,NA,TGCGCCAGCAGCTATGGACTAGGGCTTTACAATGAGCAGTTCTTC,CASSYGLGLYNEQFF
TRBV5-1,TRBJ1-2,NA,many,TGCGCCAGCAGCTCCGGGGACGGCACCCTGGATACCTTC,CASSSGDGTLDTF
TRBV29-1,TRBJ1-5,NA,many,TGCAGCGTCCGGGACGGAGATAGCAATCAGCCCCAGCATTTT,CSVRDGDSNQPQHF
TRBV20-1,TRBJ2-3,NA,many,TGCAGTGCTAAAGGCAAGGGGACTAGCACAGATACGCAGTATTTT,CSAKGKGTSTDTQYF
TRBV12-3/TRBV12-4,TRBJ2-5,TRBD1,few,TGTGCCAGCAGTCGCCGGGACAGTCAAGAGACCCAGTACTTC,CASSRRDSQETQYF
TRBV12-3/TRBV12-4,TRBJ2-1,TRBD2,many,TGTGCCAGCAGTTCCCACCTAGCGGGGGGGCCAAACAATGAGCAGTTCTTC,CASSSHLAGGPNNEQFF
TRBV7-6,TRBJ1-6,NA,few,TGTGCCAGCACAGGAGGCGCCCATAATTCACCCCTCCACTTT,CASTGGAHNSPLHF
TRBV19,TRBJ1-1,NA,few,TGTGCCAGTAGTATAGGAGGGGGGAGCACTGAAGCTTTCTTT,CASSIGGGSTEAFF
TRBV20-1,TRBJ1-2,NA,many,TGCAGTCCCCGAGGAGGAGAGGGAGCCTATGGCTACACCTTC,CSPRGGEGAYGYTF
TRBV29-1,TRBJ1-2,NA,many,TGCAGCGTTGTGGGGGAAGGGGGGTTCTATGGCTACACCTTC,CSVVGEGGFYGYTF
TRBV6-5,TRBJ2-7,TRBD1,many,TGTGCCAGCAGTAACAGGGGTAGTAGCAGCTACGAGCAGTACTTC,CASSNRGSSSYEQYF
TRBV24-1,TRBJ2-5,NA,NA,TGTGCCACCAGTGACCATCGACCGGGAGAGACCCAGTACTTC,CATSDHRPGETQYF
TRBV5-1,TRBJ2-7,NA,many,TGCGCCAGCAGCTTCGAACAAACCCACTACGAGCAGTACTTC,CASSFEQTHYEQYF
TRBV5-1,TRBJ2-7,NA,few,TGCGCCAGCAGCCCGGGGATCGACGGAATTGGGGAGCAGTACTTC,CASSPGIDGIGEQYF
TRBV5-1,TRBJ2-7,NA,NA,TGCGCCAGCAGCTTGGTTCTGGGGGGAACCTACGAGCAGTACTTC,CASSLVLGGTYEQYF
TRBV3-1,TRBJ2-1,NA,many,TGTGCCAGCAGCCAAGGCGTCCCGGGAGTGGGGAATGAGCAGTTCTTC,CASSQGVPGVGNEQFF
TRBV5-1,TRBJ2-2,NA,NA,TGCGCCAGCAGCTTGGGTTGGACGGACGCGAACACCGGGGAGCTGTTTTTT,CASSLGWTDANTGELFF
TRBV5-1,TRBJ2-2,NA,many,TGCGCCAGCAGCCAGAACACCGGGGAGCTGTTTTTT,CASSQNTGELFF
TRBV13,TRBJ1-2,NA,NA,TGTGCCAGCAGCTTAGGTGTTTGGGGCTACACCTTC,CASSLGVWGYTF
TRBV28,TRBJ2-7,TRBD2,few,TGTGCCAGCAGTCCGGGAGGGGGGAGGGGATCCCACTCCTACGAGCAGTACTTC,CASSPGGGRGSHSYEQYF
TRBV5-1,TRBJ2-7,NA,many,TGCGCCAGCAGCTTGGAAAACCGCTACGAGCAGTACTTC,CASSLENRYEQYF
TRBV12-3/TRBV12-4,TRBJ2-6,NA,many,TGTGCCAGCAGTGAGGGATGGTCTGTGGCCAACGTCCTGACTTTC,CASSEGWSVANVLTF
TRBV11-2,TRBJ2-7,NA,many,TGTGCCAGCAGCTTTGCTGGTATGCCTAGTCCCAGCGAGCAGTACTTC,CASSFAGMPSPSEQYF
TRBV7-9,TRBJ2-3,TRBD2,many,TGTGCCAGCAGCTCCGGCCGGGAGGGTGTAGATACGCAGTATTTT,CASSSGREGVDTQYF
TRBV23-1,TRBJ2-1,TRBD2,few,TGCGCCAGCAGTCAACCCGGACTAGTCTACAATGAGCAGTTCTTC,CASSQPGLVYNEQFF
TRBV16,TRBJ1-5,NA,many,TGTGCCAGCAGCAAGACCGATCAGCCCCAGCATTTT,CASSKTDQPQHF
TRBV7-3,TRBJ2-3,NA,NA,TGTGCCAGCAGCTTAACGGGTCCCACAGATACGCAGTATTTT,CASSLTGPTDTQYF
TRBV20-1,TRBJ2-2,NA,many,TGCAGTGCTAGAGAGGGAAGCACCGGGGAGCTGTTTTTT,CSAREGSTGELFF
TRBV7-6,TRBJ2-1,NA,many,TGTGCCAGCAGCTTAGGGACTACCTACCTCTTC,CASSLGTTYLF
TRBV2,TRBJ2-2,NA,few,TGTGCCCCCGGTGGAGGGCAGGGAAGAACCGGGGAGCTGTTTTTT,CAPGGGQGRTGELFF
TRBV10-3,TRBJ1-1,NA,many,TGTGCCATCAGTGAGGCCGAGGGGGGGCGGATTACTGAAGCTTTCTTT,CAISEAEGGRITEAFF
TRBV18,TRBJ2-1,TRBD1,NA,TGTGCCAGCTCACTTAACAGGGGCTCCTACAATGAGCAGTTCTTC,CASSLNRGSYNEQFF
TRBV7-3,TRBJ2-1,NA,NA,TGTGCCAGCAGCTCGGTTGCGGGGAGCTCCTACAATGAGCAGTTCTTC,CASSSVAGSSYNEQFF
TRBV4-1,TRBJ2-7,TRBD1,many,TGCGCCAGCAGCCAGGGTGACAGGGCGTACGAGCAGTACTTC,CASSQGDRAYEQYF
TRBV29-1,TRBJ1-5,TRBD1,many,TGCAGCGTTGACGAACAGGGGAGAGGTCAGCCCCAGCATTTT,CSVDEQGRGQPQHF
TRBV4-1,TRBJ1-6,NA,many,TGCGCCAGCAGCCTCGAGCGGTCTTCACCCCTCCACTTT,CASSLERSSPLHF
TRBV5-1,TRBJ2-5,TRBD2,many,TGCGCCAGCAGCTCAACTAGCGGGAGAGGAGAGACCCAGTACTTC,CASSSTSGRGETQYF
TRBV10-3,TRBJ1-5,TRBD1,once,TGTGCCATCAGTGAGGGACAGGGGGAACAGCCCCAGCATTTT,CAISEGQGEQPQHF
TRBV20-1,TRBJ1-2,NA,many,TGCAGTGCTAGACCTTCCCCCCCCGATTCCTATGGCTACACCTTC,CSARPSPPDSYGYTF
TRBV3-1,TRBJ2-7,TRBD1,many,TGTGCCAGCAGCCAAGCGGACAGGACCTACGAGCAGTACTTC,CASSQADRTYEQYF
TRBV5-1,TRBJ1-1,NA,many,TGCGCCAGCCGCCGGAGGAATGAAGCTTTCTTT,CASRRRNEAFF
TRBV20-1,TRBJ2-5,NA,NA,TGCAGTGCCCCTCGATCGGGGGTGGAGACCCAGTACTTC,CSAPRSGVETQYF
TRBV5-1,TRBJ1-6,TRBD1,many,TGCGCCAACAGGACAGGGGAACATAATTCACCCCTCCACTTT,CANRTGEHNSPLHF
TRBV7-2,TRBJ1-5,NA,NA,TGTGCCAGCAGCTTAGAATGGAGTCAGCCCCAGCATTTT,CASSLEWSQPQHF
TRBV6-1,TRBJ1-1,NA,many,TGTGCCAGCAGTGAATTGGCATTGGTGAACACTGAAGCTTTCTTT,CASSELALVNTEAFF
TRBV20-1,TRBJ2-5,TRBD1,many,TGCAGTGCGAAGGGGGGAGGGACAGGGCCTTCACTCCAGTACTTC,CSAKGGGTGPSLQYF
TRBV21-1,TRBJ2-7,NA,many,TGTGCCACCTCACAGGGCTACGAGCAGTACTTC,CATSQGYEQYF
TRBV9,TRBJ2-3,TRBD1,many,TGTGCCAGCAGCGTAACTCCGGGACAGCCAGATACGCAGTATTTT,CASSVTPGQPDTQYF
TRBV2,TRBJ2-2,NA,many,TGTGCCAGCAGTCTAGACTACACCGGGGAGCTGTTTTTT,CASSLDYTGELFF
TRBV29-1,TRBJ1-3,NA,many,TGCAGCGTTGGAGCATCTGGAAACACCATATATTTT,CSVGASGNTIYF
TRBV11-2,TRBJ1-1,NA,many,TGTGCCAGCAGCTTAACGCGGCTGAACACTGAAGCTTTCTTT,CASSLTRLNTEAFF